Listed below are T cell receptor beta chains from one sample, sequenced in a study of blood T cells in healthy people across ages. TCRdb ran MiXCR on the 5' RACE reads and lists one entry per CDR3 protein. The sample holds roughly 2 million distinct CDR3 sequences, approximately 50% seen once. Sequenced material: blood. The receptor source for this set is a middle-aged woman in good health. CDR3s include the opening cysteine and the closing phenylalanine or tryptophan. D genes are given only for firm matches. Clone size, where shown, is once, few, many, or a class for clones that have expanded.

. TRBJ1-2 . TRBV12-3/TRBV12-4 TGTGCCAGCAGTTTAGAGCGGGAAGATCCCTATGGCTACACCTTC CASSLEREDPYGYTF
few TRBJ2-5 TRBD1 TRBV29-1 TGCAGCGTTGAAGATTTCTACCGGGACAGGGGGGCAAGTGGGCAACAAGAGACCCAGTACTTC CSVEDFYRDRGASGQQETQYF
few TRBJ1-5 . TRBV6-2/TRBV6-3 TGTGCCAGCCGGACGGTAAATCAGCCCCAGCATTTT CASRTVNQPQHF
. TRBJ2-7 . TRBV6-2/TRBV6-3 TGTGCCAGCAGTCCGGACAGCCTCGACTACGAGCAGTACTTC CASSPDSLDYEQYF
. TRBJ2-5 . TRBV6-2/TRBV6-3 TGTGCCAGCAGCTACGGACAGTCTGGGGAGACCCAGTACTTC CASSYGQSGETQYF
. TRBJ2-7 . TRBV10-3 TGTGCCATCAGTGAAGGGGTTTACAATGAGCAGTACTTC CAISEGVYNEQYF
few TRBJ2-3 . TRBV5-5 TGTGCCAGCAGCAAACAGGCTTACACAGATACGCAGTATTTT CASSKQAYTDTQYF
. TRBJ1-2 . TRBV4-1 TGCGCCAGCAGCCACCCCGGGAGGTCAGGAGGTGAAGGATTGGGCTACACCTTC CASSHPGRSGGEGLGYTF
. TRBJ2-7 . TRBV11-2 TGTGCCAGCAGCCCCTCCCAGCAGAAGCAGTACTTC CASSPSQQKQYF
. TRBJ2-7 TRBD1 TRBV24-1 TGTGCCACCAGTGATACCCGACAGGGGCCCCGGGAGCAGTACTTC CATSDTRQGPREQYF
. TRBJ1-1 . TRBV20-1 TGCAGTGCTAGAGAGTCCGGGATCGATTTCACTGAAGCTTTCTTT CSARESGIDFTEAFF
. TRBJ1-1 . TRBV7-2 TGTGCCAGCAGCTCCCGGGGGATGAACACTGAAGCTTTCTTT CASSSRGMNTEAFF
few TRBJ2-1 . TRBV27 TGTGCCAGCAGTTTATCCTACACTAGGTGTCAACAGTTCTTC CASSLSYTRCQQFF
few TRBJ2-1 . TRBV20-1 TGCAGTGCTGCGCTAGCGAGGAATGAGCAGTTCTTC CSAALARNEQFF
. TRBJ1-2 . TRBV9 TGTGCCAGCAGCGTACTCAACAGGGAGGGTGGCTACACCTTC CASSVLNREGGYTF
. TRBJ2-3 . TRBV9 TGTGCCAGCAGCGTAGCCGGACGCGATCCAGATACGCAGTATTTT CASSVAGRDPDTQYF
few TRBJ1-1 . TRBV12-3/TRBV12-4 TGTGCCAGCAGTTTGCGGGGGCAGAAAACTGAAGCTTTCTTT CASSLRGQKTEAFF
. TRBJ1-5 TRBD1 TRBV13 TGTGCCAGCAGCTTGTCGGGACAGGGTGGTAGCAATCAGCCCCAGCATTTT CASSLSGQGGSNQPQHF
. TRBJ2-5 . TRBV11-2 TGTGCCAGCAGCTTAGGGACAGCGGGGTACCAAGAGACCCAGTACTTC CASSLGTAGYQETQYF
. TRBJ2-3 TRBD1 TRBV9 TGTGCCAGCAGCATCAGGGGGCCCCCCGGAGATACGCAGTATTTT CASSIRGPPGDTQYF
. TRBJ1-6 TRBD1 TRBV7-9 TGTGCCAGCAGCTTCCGGCAGGGGGCTAATTCACCCCTCCACTTT CASSFRQGANSPLHF
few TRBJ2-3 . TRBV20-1 TGCAGTGCTTTCCCGGGATCCGGCGCCGATACGCAGTATTTT CSAFPGSGADTQYF
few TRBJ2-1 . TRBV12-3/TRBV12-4 TGTGCCAGCACCCCGGGCTTTTACAATGAGCAGTTCTTC CASTPGFYNEQFF
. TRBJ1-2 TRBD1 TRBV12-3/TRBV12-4 TGTGCCAGCAGTTCCGACCTTCGGACAGGGCCTTCGGGCTACACCTTC CASSSDLRTGPSGYTF
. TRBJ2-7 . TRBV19 TGTGCCAGTAGTATCCAGGAAAACGAGCAGTACTTC CASSIQENEQYF
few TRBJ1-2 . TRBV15 TGTGCCACCAGCAGCACCGGGACCGCGGGCTACACCTTC CATSSTGTAGYTF
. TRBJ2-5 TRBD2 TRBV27 TGTGCCAGCAGGAGACTAGCGGGGATTCTCCAAGAGACCCAGTACTTC CASRRLAGILQETQYF
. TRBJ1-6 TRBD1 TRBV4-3 TGCGTCAGCAGCCAAGACAGGGGAGGGAATTCACCCCTCCACTTT CVSSQDRGGNSPLHF
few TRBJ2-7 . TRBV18 TGTGCCAGCTCACCACGAGCAGGGGAAGGCGAGCAGTACTTC CASSPRAGEGEQYF
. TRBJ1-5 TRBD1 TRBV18 TGTGCCAGCTCATCAAGTGCGGGGACAGGGGGCAATCAGCCCCAGCATTTT CASSSSAGTGGNQPQHF
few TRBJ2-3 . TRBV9 TGTGCCAGCAGCGTAGAGACGAACACAGATACGCAGTATTTT CASSVETNTDTQYF
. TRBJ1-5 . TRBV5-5 TGTGCCAGCAGCAGGGACGTTAATCAGCCCCAGCATTTT CASSRDVNQPQHF
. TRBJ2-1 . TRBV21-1 TGTGCCAGCGGGGGAAGTGACCCAGAAAATGAGCAGTTCTTC CASGGSDPENEQFF
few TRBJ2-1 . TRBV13 TGTGCCAGCAGCTTATCCGCTACCAATGAGCAGTTCTTC CASSLSATNEQFF
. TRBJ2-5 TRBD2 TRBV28 TGTGCCAGCTCATGGGGACGGGAGGACCAAGAGACCCAGTACTTC CASSWGREDQETQYF
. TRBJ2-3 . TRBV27 TGTGCCAGCAGCCTGCAGGGTAGGACGGCAGATACGCAGTATTTT CASSLQGRTADTQYF
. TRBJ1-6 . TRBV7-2 TGTGCCAGCAGCTTAACCCATGCGGTAGGGGTAGGGTCACCCCTCCACTTT CASSLTHAVGVGSPLHF
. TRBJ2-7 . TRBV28 TGTGCCAGCACCCACGTCAGGAGAACTTACAATGAGCAGTACTTC CASTHVRRTYNEQYF
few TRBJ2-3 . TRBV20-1 TGCAGTGCCAGGGAGCTGGGCGGTCCTTCAGATACGCAGTATTTT CSARELGGPSDTQYF
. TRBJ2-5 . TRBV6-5 TGTGCCAGCAGTTATCGTCAGTGGCGCGGCGAGGAGACCCAGTATTTC CASSYRQWRGEETQYF
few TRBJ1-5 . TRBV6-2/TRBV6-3 TGTGCCAGCAGTTACCGGACCGGGAATCAGCCCCAGCATTTT CASSYRTGNQPQHF
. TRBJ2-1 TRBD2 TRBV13 TGTGCCAGCAGCACCCTGACTAGCGGTCCGAGCTCCTACAATGAGCAGTTCTTC CASSTLTSGPSSYNEQFF
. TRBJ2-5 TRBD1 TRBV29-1 TGCAGCGTTGAAGACGACAGGGATGGGTGGGTAGAGACCCAGTACTTC CSVEDDRDGWVETQYF
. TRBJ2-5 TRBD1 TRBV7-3 TGTGCCAGCAGCCTGGGGGACAGGGGGCTTAGGTACCAAGAGACCCAGTACTTC CASSLGDRGLRYQETQYF
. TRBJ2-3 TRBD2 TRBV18 TGTGCCAGCTCACCACCAGGGCTAGCGGGAATAGATACGCAGTATTTT CASSPPGLAGIDTQYF
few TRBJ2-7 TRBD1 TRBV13 TGTGCCAGCAGCCCGAACAACCGGGACAGCTCCTACGAGCAGTACTTC CASSPNNRDSSYEQYF
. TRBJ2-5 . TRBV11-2 TGTGCCAGCAGCAAAGGGGTCCAGGAGACCCAGTACTTC CASSKGVQETQYF
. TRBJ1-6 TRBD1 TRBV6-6 TGTGCCAGCAGCGACAGGGTAGGGTCCTATAATTCACCCCTCCACTTT CASSDRVGSYNSPLHF
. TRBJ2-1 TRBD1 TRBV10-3 TGTGCCATCAGTGCGGCACAGGGGGATTACAATGAGCAGTTCTTC CAISAAQGDYNEQFF
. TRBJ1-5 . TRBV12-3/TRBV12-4 TGTGCCAGCAGTCCCTCTTTGGGTCAGCCCCAGCATTTT CASSPSLGQPQHF
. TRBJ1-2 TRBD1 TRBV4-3 TGCGCCAGCAGCCAAGAGACAGGGGGTCCCTATGGCTACACCTTC CASSQETGGPYGYTF
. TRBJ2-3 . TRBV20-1 TGCAGTGTTTCAAGAGAGGCGGGCACAGATACGCAGTATTTT CSVSREAGTDTQYF
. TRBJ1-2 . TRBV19 TGTGCCAGTAGCCGGGGAGGCTTCTATGGCTACACCTTC CASSRGGFYGYTF
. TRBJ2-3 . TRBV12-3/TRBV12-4 TGTGCCAGCAGTTTCGGAGGGGCCGGAGATGCGCAGTATTTT CASSFGGAGDAQYF
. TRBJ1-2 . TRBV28 TGTGCCAGCGACGCAGACACCTTGCTCAGCTATGGCTACACCTTC CASDADTLLSYGYTF